The T cell receptor (beta chain) described here comes from a study of T cells in Graves' hyperthyroidism and ophthalmopathy. Study-level results: Blood held most thyroid clonotypes expanded above 0.001 frequency.

Germline CDR1 KGHDR, CDR2 SFDVKD. Deletions cut 1 base from V and 6 bases from J, with 9 bases between. The length of the CDR3 is 14 residues. Over 18 months, lack of ophthalmopathy progression marked Graves' hyperthyroidism as stable. Uncontrolled infection, other autoimmune disease, pregnancy or lactation led to exclusion. Diagnosis rested on symptoms, serum thyroxine and TRAb, thyroid ultrasound, and orbital computed tomography. TCR beta CDR3 regions were amplified from RNA. An initial round of RT-PCR targeting the TCR CDR3 relied on the HTBI primer set. TCRdb reprocessed the multiplex PCR reads via MiXCR and lists one record per CDR3 protein. The top ten clones hold 3.5% to 4% of a sample with more than 500,000 distinct CDR3 sequences, about 17% of them seen once. This clonotype appeared a few times. Its specificity is not known.

The receptor was isolated from a woman in her thirties with Graves' hyperthyroidism. The sample comprised blood. This chain uses TRBV24-1 with TRBJ1-5; possible D gene TRBD1, 5 bases. The CDR3 spells CATSDLQATQPQHF. The CDR3 DNA follows: TGTGCCACCAGTGATTTACAGGCAACTCAGCCCCAGCATTTT.